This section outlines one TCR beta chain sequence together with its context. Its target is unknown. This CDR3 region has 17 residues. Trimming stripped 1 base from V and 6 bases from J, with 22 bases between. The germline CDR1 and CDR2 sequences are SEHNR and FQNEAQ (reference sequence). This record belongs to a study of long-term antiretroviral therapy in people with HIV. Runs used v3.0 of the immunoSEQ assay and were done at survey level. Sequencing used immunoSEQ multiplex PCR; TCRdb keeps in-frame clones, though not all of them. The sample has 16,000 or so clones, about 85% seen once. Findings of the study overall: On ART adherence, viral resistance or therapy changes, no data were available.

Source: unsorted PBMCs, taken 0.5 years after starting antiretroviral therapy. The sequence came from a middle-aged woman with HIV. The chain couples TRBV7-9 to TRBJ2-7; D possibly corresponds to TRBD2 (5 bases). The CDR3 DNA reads TGTGCCAGCAGCTTAGTTGCCGGGAAGGGAGCTTTGGGCGAGCAGTACTTC. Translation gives CASSLVAGKGALGEQYF.